This entry lists 10 T cell receptor beta chains sequenced from one sample in a study of T cells in Graves' hyperthyroidism and ophthalmopathy (dated by TCRdb to the late 2010s). Library preparation employed multiplex PCR. This sample was sequenced with an Illumina HiSeq 2000. Amplification of TCR beta CDR3 regions was carried out from RNA transcripts. For the first round of RT-PCR on the TCR CDR3, the HTBI primer set was used together with the Qiagen OneStep RT-PCR kit. TCRdb cleaned the public reads at Q25 with fastp, built clones with MiXCR and kept in-frame beta chains. Here each entry gathers all rows of one CDR3 protein and keeps the most common genes and DNA. The sample records about 210,000 distinct CDR3 sequences, more than 15% of which are singletons. The ten largest clonotypes hold roughly 53% of the sample. Sample: blood. The source of these receptors is a man between 45 and 60 years old with Graves' hyperthyroidism.

The chain uses TRBV24-1 and TRBJ2-3; D uncertain. Germline values: CDR1 KGHDR, CDR2 SFDVKD. Trimming cost V 6 bases and J 0 bases, with 9 bases left between them. This CDR3 has 14 amino acids. CDR3 sequence reads: CATSLGCSTDTQYF. In nucleotides, the CDR3 is TGTGCCACCAGTCTAGGCTGCAGCACAGATACGCAGTATTTT.

J is TRBJ1-6 and V is TRBV28; TRBD1 is a possible D gene (6 bases). The germline gives CDR1 MDHEN, CDR2 SYDVKM. Trimming stripped 3 bases from V and 5 bases from J, with 14 bases between. This CDR3 is built from 16 residues. The CDR3 here is CASSLNGGNNNSPLHF. The DNA for the CDR3 is TGTGCCAGCAGTTTGAACGGGGGCAATAATAATTCACCCCTCCACTTT.

The chain uses TRBV20-1 and TRBJ2-5; possibly TRBD2 for D (8 bases). Germline-derived CDR1 and CDR2 are DFQATT and SNEGSKA (reference sequence). This CDR3 contains 16 residues. V lost 6 bases and J 2 bases, leaving 22 bases between the germline ends. The DNA of the CDR3 is TGCAGTGCCCAGGGGGGAGCGGGAGTACCGCAAGAGACCCAGTACTTC. Its protein is CSAQGGAGVPQETQYF.

This clonotype was seen at least ten times. The chain is built from TRBV27 and TRBJ1-1; 8 nucleotides align to TRBD1. Germline V lookup: CDR1 MNHEY, CDR2 SMNVEV (reference sequence). J was trimmed by 4 bases and V by 6 bases; bases with no gene match: 7. There are 14 residues in the CDR3. The CDR3 nucleotides are TGTGCCAGCAGAGCACAGGGGGGGGCCACTGAAGCTTTCTTT. Amino acids: CASRAQGGATEAFF.

This clonotype has at least ten counts. V gene TRBV27 combines with J gene TRBJ1-4, with a tentative D call TRBD1 (6 bases). CDR1 and CDR2 (germline): MNHEY, SMNVEV (reference sequence). The CDR3 runs 14 residues. V lost 6 bases and J 8 bases, leaving 16 bases between the germline ends. CDR3 DNA sequence: TGTGCCAGCAGCCCCGGACAGCAGAGAGAAAAACTGTTTTTT. This gives the protein CASSPGQQREKLFF. Full variable domain (rest looked up from reference TRBV27 and TRBJ1-4): EAQVTQNPRYLITVTGKKLTVTCSQNMNHEYMSWYRQDPGLGLRQIYYSMNVEVTDKGDVPEGYKVSRKEKRNFPLILESPSPNQTSLYFCASSPGQQREKLFFGSGTQLSVL.

The chain is built from TRBV2 and TRBJ1-4; D might be TRBD1 (5 bases). The CDR3 is 13 residues long. Germline lookup yields CDR1 SNHLY and CDR2 FYNNEI. V was pared by 10 bases and J by 5 bases, with 14 bases between. Here the CDR3 DNA reads TGTGCCACCCGGGACGGAGAAAATGAAAAACTGTTTTTT. Translation: CATRDGENEKLFF.

This clonotype was found a few times. The chain recombines TRBV20-1 with TRBJ2-3; unclear D gene. Trimming shortened V by 3 bases and J by 6 bases, and 7 bases separated the two germline ends. This CDR3 has 11 amino acids. Germline V gene sequence: CDR1 DFQATT, CDR2 SNEGSKA (reference sequence). The CDR3 region has the DNA TGCAGTGCTAGGTGGGTGGATACGCAGTATTTT. Its translation is CSARWVDTQYF.

As concerns this clonotype: It is likely a read error, because the conserved phenylalanine at the end of the CDR3 is missing. This chain connects TRBV6-1 to TRBJ2-7, with 7 nucleotides matching TRBD1. The CDR3 has 13 amino acids. V trimming: 4 bases; J trimming: 5 bases; junction bases outside the gene matches: 5. Germline V CDR1 and CDR2: MNHNS, SASEGT. This CDR3 reads CASSGSGTDEQYL. The CDR3 DNA is TGTGCCAGCAGTGGATCCGGGACAGACGAGCAGTACCTC.

Regarding this clonotype: This may be a read error, as it is one base from a much larger clone. Because it lacks the conserved phenylalanine or tryptophan at the end, this CDR3 is likely a read error. The chain couples TRBV12-3 or TRBV12-4 to TRBJ1-1, with unresolved D. The CDR3 has 14 residues. Trimming removed 5 bases from V and 0 bases from J, with 10 bases in between. This chain's CDR3 is CASSTRQLNTEAFS. The CDR3 DNA is TGTGCCAGCAGTACCAGGCAGCTGAACACTGAAGCTTTCTCT.

This clonotype has a count of ten or more. In DNA form, the CDR3 reads TGTGCCAGCAGGGCGGGAGTTTATAGGGAGCTGTTTTTT. Translating gives CASRAGVYRELFF. The genes are TRBV6-1 and TRBJ2-2; TRBD2 matches 7 bases. V was clipped by 6 bases and J by 9 bases; unmatched bases: 7. This CDR3 comprises 13 residues. CDR1 and CDR2 from the germline V gene are MNHNS and SASEGT.